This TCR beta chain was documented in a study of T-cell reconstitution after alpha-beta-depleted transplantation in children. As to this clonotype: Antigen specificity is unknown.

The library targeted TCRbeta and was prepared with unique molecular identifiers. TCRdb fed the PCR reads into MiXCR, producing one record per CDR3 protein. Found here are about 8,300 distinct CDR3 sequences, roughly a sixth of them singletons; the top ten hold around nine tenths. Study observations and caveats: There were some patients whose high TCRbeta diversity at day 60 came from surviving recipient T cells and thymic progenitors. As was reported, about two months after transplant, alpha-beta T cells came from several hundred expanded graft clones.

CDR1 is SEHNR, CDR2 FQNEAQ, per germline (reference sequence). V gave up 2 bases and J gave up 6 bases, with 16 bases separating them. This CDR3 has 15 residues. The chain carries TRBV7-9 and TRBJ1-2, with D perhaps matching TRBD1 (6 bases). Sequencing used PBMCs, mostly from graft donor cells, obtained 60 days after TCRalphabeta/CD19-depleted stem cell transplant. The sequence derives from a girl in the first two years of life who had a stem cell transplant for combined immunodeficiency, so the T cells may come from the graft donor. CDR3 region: CASSLMAEGTNGYTF. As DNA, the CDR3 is TGTGCCAGCAGCTTAATGGCGGAAGGGACAAATGGCTACACCTTC.